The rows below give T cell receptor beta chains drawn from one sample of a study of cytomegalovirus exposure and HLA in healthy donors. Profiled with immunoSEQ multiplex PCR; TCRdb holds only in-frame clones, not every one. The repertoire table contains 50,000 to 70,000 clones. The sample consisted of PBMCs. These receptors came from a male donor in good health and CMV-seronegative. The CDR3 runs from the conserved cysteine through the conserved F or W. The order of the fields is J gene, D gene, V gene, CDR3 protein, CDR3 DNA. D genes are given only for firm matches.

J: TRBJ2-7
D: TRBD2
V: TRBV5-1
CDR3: CASSSLAGSGDLSYEQYF
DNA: TGCGCCAGCAGCTCGTTGGCGGGTAGCGGGGATTTATCCTACGAGCAGTACTTC

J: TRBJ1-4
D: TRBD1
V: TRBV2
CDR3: CASSEGRGPRNEKLFF
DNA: TGTGCCAGCAGTGAAGGCAGGGGGCCCCGTAATGAAAAACTGTTTTTT

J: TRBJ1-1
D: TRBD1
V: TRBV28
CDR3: CASSPGGTEAFF
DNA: TGTGCCAGCAGTCCAGGGGGCACTGAAGCTTTCTTT

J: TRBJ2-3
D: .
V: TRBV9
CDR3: CASSVGTPTDTQYF
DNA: TGTGCCAGCAGCGTTGGGACACCCACAGATACGCAGTATTTT

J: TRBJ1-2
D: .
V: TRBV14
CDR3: CASSQDRGGSYTF
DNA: TGTGCCAGCAGCCAAGATCGGGGAGGGAGCTACACCTTC

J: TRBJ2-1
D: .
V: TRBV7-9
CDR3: CASSVGVGRGKYDEQFF
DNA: TGTGCCAGCAGCGTGGGGGTGGGGCGGGGAAAGTACGATGAGCAGTTCTTC

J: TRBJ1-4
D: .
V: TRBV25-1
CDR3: CASSRDEKLFF
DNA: TGTGCCAGCAGTCGGGATGAAAAACTGTTTTTT

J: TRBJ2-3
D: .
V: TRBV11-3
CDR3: CASSSGQPQDTQYF
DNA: TGTGCCAGCAGCTCTGGACAGCCGCAGGATACGCAGTATTTT

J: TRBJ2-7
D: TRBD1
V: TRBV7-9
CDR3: CASSRDTGGGYEQYF
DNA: TGTGCCAGCAGCCGAGATACAGGGGGAGGCTACGAGCAGTACTTC

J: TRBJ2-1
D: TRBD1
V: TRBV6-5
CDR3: CASSAPDRVNEQFF
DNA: TGTGCCAGCAGTGCCCCGGACAGGGTCAATGAGCAGTTCTTC

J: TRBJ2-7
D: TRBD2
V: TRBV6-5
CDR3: CASGLAGVYEQYF
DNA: TGTGCCAGTGGACTAGCGGGAGTCTACGAGCAGTACTTC